The 10 T cell receptor beta chains below were found in one sample sequenced in a study of OX40 agonist ivuxolimab in advanced cancers. The method was immunoSEQ multiplex PCR; TCRdb's version includes in-frame clones alone and lacks a portion of them. The sample shows around 87,000 clones, around 94% of them seen only once. Sequenced here: CD4+ or CD8+ T cells sorted from blood, sampled in a trial of the OX40 agonist ivuxolimab. The receptors shown here come from an adult with an advanced solid tumor such as melanoma, head and neck, liver or kidney cancer.

This clone was found once. The chain is built from TRBV20-1 and TRBJ1-1; D gene uncertain. The germline V and J ends were trimmed by 6 bases and 10 bases, with 6 bases remaining between them. The CDR3 spans 8 residues. The V gene's germline CDR1 is DFQATT and CDR2 SNEGSKA (reference sequence). The CDR3 DNA reads as TGCAGTGCCGGGTTAGCTTTCTTT. Encoded protein: CSAGLAFF.

V is TRBV27 and J is TRBJ1-1; TRBD1 matches 8 bases. The CDR3 is 14 amino acids. CDR1 is MNHEY and CDR2 is SMNVEV in the germline V gene (reference sequence). The V segment lost 3 bases and the J segment 5 bases; nucleotides outside the gene matches: 5. This CDR3 reads CASSFRGQRTEAFF. CDR3 nucleotide sequence: TGTGCCAGCAGTTTCAGGGGGCAGCGGACTGAAGCTTTCTTT.

V is TRBV6-5 and J is TRBJ1-1, with D maybe TRBD1 (6 bases). The length of the CDR3 is 14 residues. Germline lookup yields CDR1 MNHEY and CDR2 SVGAGI. Trimming stripped 4 bases from V and 4 bases from J, with 13 bases between. In nucleotides, the CDR3 is TGTGCCAGCAGTTTAGCAGGGGTTCCCACTGAAGCTTTCTTT. It translates to CASSLAGVPTEAFF.

The chain carries TRBV11-2 and TRBJ2-1; D is possibly TRBD2 (6 bases). Per germline, CDR1 SGHAT and CDR2 FQNNGV. Trimming pared 5 bases from V and 9 bases from J, leaving 23 bases between. This CDR3 is built from 16 residues. The CDR3 region has the DNA TGTGCCAGCAGCCGCCCGGTCGGCAGGGAGGTTCCTGAGCAGTTCTTC. The encoded protein is CASSRPVGREVPEQFF.

The chain joins TRBV6-1 to TRBJ2-7; the D gene is possibly TRBD2 (6 bases). The V end was cut by 6 bases, the J end by 0 bases, with 9 bases between. Germline CDR1 and CDR2: MNHNS and SASEGT. This CDR3 is 13 amino acids long. The CDR3 bases are TGTGCCAGCAGGGGGGGAACCTCCTACGAGCAGTACTTC. Amino acids: CASRGGTSYEQYF.

J is TRBJ2-7 and V is TRBV4-1; D is possibly TRBD2 (5 bases). Germline V lookup: CDR1 MGHRA, CDR2 YSYEKL. Between the trimmed V and J ends, which lost 4 bases and 3 bases, there was a span of 13 bases. CDR3 length: 14 amino acids. The CDR3 sequence is CASSPAVRGYEQYF. The DNA for the CDR3 is TGCGCCAGCAGCCCGGCGGTTCGGGGCTACGAGCAGTACTTC.

The chain uses TRBV30 and TRBJ2-1; no definite D call. From germline, CDR1 is GTSNPN and CDR2 SVGIG (reference sequence). With 4 bases removed from V and 2 bases from J, the gap between germline ends came to 15 bases. This CDR3 is built from 15 residues. The CDR3 DNA sequence: TGTGCCTGGACCCTTACCGGGTCCCCCTACAATGAGCAGTTCTTC. It specifies CAWTLTGSPYNEQFF.

The chain couples TRBV5-1 to TRBJ2-6; unclear D gene. The CDR3 has 16 amino acids. The V end was cut by 3 bases, the J end by 0 bases, with 10 bases between. Germline V gene sequence: CDR1 SGHRS, CDR2 YFSETQ. The chain's CDR3 is CASSWVGNSGANVLTF. CDR3 DNA sequence: TGCGCCAGCAGCTGGGTGGGCAACTCTGGGGCCAACGTCCTGACTTTC. Full variable domain (remainder filled in from reference TRBV5-1 and TRBJ2-6): KAGVTQTPRYLIKTRGQQVTLSCSPISGHRSVSWYQQTPGQGLQFLFEYFSETQRNKGNFPGRFSGRQFSNSRSEMNVSTLELGDSALYLCASSWVGNSGANVLTFGAGSRLTVL.

The chain uses TRBV27 and TRBJ2-1; perhaps TRBD1 as D (6 bases). Germline lookup yields CDR1 MNHEY and CDR2 SMNVEV (reference sequence). Trimming left V 7 bases short and J 0 bases short, with 13 bases between. This CDR3 comprises 15 residues. CDR3 sequence reads: CASIPGHPSYNEQFF. DNA for the CDR3: TGTGCCAGCATCCCGGGACACCCCTCCTACAATGAGCAGTTCTTC.

The chain uses TRBV5-1 and TRBJ2-7; D is ambiguous. This CDR3 contains 15 residues. The germline gives CDR1 SGHRS, CDR2 YFSETQ. V dropped 0 bases and J dropped 4 bases, with 14 bases sitting between them. As DNA, the CDR3 is TGCGCCAGCAGCTTGGCCTTGGGGAAAATTTACGAGCAGTACTTC. Amino acids: CASSLALGKIYEQYF.